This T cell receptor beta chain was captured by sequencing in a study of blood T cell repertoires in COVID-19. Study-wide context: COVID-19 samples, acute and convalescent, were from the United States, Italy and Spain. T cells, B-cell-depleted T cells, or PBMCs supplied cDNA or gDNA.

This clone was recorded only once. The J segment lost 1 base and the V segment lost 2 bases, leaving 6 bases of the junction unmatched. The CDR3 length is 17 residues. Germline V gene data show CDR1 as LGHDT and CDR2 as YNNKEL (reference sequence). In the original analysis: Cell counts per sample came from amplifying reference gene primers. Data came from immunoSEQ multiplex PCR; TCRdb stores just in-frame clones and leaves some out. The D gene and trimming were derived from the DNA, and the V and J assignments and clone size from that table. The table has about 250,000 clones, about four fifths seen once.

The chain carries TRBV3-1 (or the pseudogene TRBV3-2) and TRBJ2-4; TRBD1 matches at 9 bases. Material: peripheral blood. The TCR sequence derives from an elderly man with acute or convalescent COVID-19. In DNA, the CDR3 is TGTGCCAGCAGCCAACCGGGACAGGGAAGGGCCAAAAACATTCAGTACTTC. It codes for CASSQPGQGRAKNIQYF.